The next 9 T cell receptor beta chains were all read from a single sample in a study of blood T cell repertoires in COVID-19. The repertoire was sequenced with immunoSEQ multiplex PCR; TCRdb's copy has only in-frame clones and lacks some. The table lists approximately 260,000 clones, approximately 91% of them singletons. The sequenced sample consisted of peripheral blood. The receptors come from a man aged 45 to 65 with acute or convalescent COVID-19.

As regards this clone: The sample holds other DNA sequences that translate to the same CDR3. The CDR3: CASSPRVSGNTIYF. The CDR3 DNA reads TGTGCCAGCAGTCCCCGGGTCTCTGGAAACACCATATATTTT. The rearrangement joins TRBV6-5 to TRBJ1-3; D remains unclear. Germline values: CDR1 MNHEY, CDR2 SVGAGI. The CDR3 loop spans 14 amino acids. With 5 bases removed from V and 0 bases from J, the gap between germline ends came to 8 bases.

This clone occurred once. V and J are TRBV2 and TRBJ1-5; D is possibly TRBD1 (6 bases). The CDR3 length is 14 residues. V lost 6 bases to trimming and J lost 7 bases, with 16 bases between them. Germline V CDR1 and CDR2: SNHLY, FYNNEI. For the CDR3, the DNA is TGTGCCAGCAGCGCTACAGGGCAGGGACAGCCCCAGCATTTT. As protein: CASSATGQGQPQHF.

This clone was recorded only once. This sequence joins TRBV2 and TRBJ1-2; D possibly corresponds to TRBD1 (6 bases). Trimming left V 7 bases short and J 8 bases short, with 17 bases between. CDR3 size: 13 residues. Germline V gene data show CDR1 as SNHLY and CDR2 as FYNNEI. Here the CDR3 reads CASITDSLGGYTF. The CDR3 region has the DNA TGTGCCAGCATTACGGACAGCCTCGGAGGCTACACCTTC.

The rearrangement joins TRBV27 to TRBJ2-4; 9 bases fit TRBD1. Unmatched junction bases numbered 2, after V lost 5 bases and J lost 6 bases. CDR1 MNHEY and CDR2 SMNVEV come from the germline V gene (reference sequence). This CDR3 contains 13 residues. CDR3 coding DNA: TGTGCCAGCAGTGCGGACAGGGGAAACATTCAGTACTTC. This encodes CASSADRGNIQYF.

V usage is TRBV30 and J usage is TRBJ2-7, with TRBD2 identical over 7 bases. The V gene's germline CDR1 is GTSNPN and CDR2 SVGIG (reference sequence). The length of the CDR3 is 11 residues. The CDR3 is CASQRGYEQYF. The CDR3 bases are TGTGCTAGTCAGCGGGGCTACGAGCAGTACTTC.

This clone showed up just a few times. The gene calls are TRBV7-9 and TRBJ1-5; TRBD1 matches at 8 bases. The CDR3 spans 14 residues. The junction had 6 bases not matched to a gene; V was cut back by 5 bases and J by 6 bases. Germline loops: CDR1 SEHNR, CDR2 FQNEAQ (reference sequence). CDR3 residues: CASSQDREAQPQHF. The CDR3 coding sequence is TGTGCCAGCAGCCAGGACAGGGAAGCTCAGCCCCAGCATTTT.

The chain joins TRBV4-2 to TRBJ2-2; tentative D call: TRBD1 (5 bases). The V gene lost 4 bases and the J gene lost 3 bases, with 12 bases spanning the gap. The CDR3 consists of 15 residues. Per germline, CDR1 LGHNA and CDR2 YNFKEQ. Written as DNA, the CDR3 is TGTGCCAGCAGCCCCAAGGGGTTCGACACCGGGGAGCTGTTTTTT. It encodes CASSPKGFDTGELFF.

The CDR3 region has the DNA TGTGCCAGCAGCTCCCAGGGAGGGATTGGAGGCTACACCTTC. This sequence encodes CASSSQGGIGGYTF. The J gene is TRBJ1-2, the V gene TRBV5-4, with D possibly TRBD1 on 5 matching bases. CDR1 and CDR2 (germline): SGHNT, YYREEE (reference sequence). Trimming removed 3 bases from V and 8 bases from J, with 17 bases in between. The CDR3 is 14 residues long.

V is TRBV4-2 and J is TRBJ2-3, with 9 bases lining up with TRBD1. This CDR3 comprises 16 residues. Looked up from germline, CDR1 is LGHNA and CDR2 is YNFKEQ. J gave up 5 bases and V 1 base, and 7 bases lay outside the gene matches. CDR3 DNA: TGTGCCAGCAGCCAAGCGGACAGGGGTTTGAAAGATACGCAGTATTTT. This gives the protein CASSQADRGLKDTQYF.